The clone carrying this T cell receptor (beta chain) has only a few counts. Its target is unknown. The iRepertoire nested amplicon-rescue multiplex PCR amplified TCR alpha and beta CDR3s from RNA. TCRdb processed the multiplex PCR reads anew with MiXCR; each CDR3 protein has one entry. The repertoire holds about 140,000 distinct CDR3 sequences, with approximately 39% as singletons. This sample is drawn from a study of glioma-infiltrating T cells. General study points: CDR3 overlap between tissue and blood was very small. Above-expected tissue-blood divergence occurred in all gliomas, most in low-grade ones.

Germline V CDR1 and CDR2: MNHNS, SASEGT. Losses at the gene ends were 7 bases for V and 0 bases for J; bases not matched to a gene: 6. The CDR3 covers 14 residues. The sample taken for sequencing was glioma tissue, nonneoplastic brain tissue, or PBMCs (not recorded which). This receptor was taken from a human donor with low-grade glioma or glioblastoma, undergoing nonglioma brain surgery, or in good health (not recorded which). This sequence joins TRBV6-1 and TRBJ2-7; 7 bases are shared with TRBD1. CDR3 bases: TGTGCCAGCAAACAGGGGTACCTCTCCTACGAGCAGTACTTC. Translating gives CASKQGYLSYEQYF.